This T cell receptor (beta chain) was retrieved from a study of shared clonotypes between healthy human individuals. Study-level information: Three CD4 naive, three CD4 memory, two CD8 naive and one CD8 memory plate were used per donor.

Every one of the donors was a Caucasian adult that lived in Nashville, Tennessee. Measured with immunoSEQ multiplex PCR; TCRdb has only the in-frame clones, and not every one. The table lists 950,000 to 1,100,000 clones, around 78% of them singletons, with 0.5% to 0.65% in the top ten. Study-wide points: About 5% of naive CD4 clonotypes were shared across four donors. Naive subsets, compared against memory subsets, generally had larger estimated richness values.

To note about this clone: What it recognizes is unknown.

In germline, CDR1 is LNHDA, CDR2 SQIVND (reference sequence). This CDR3 comprises 14 residues. V lost 5 bases, J lost 5 bases, and 7 bases stayed unmatched. The source material was memory CD4+ T cells from PBMCs. Subset in this sample: CD45RA-negative fraction. This sequence originates from a man between 18 and 35 years old in good health. Some clones in this sample may be carry-over from other donors' samples. The V gene is TRBV19, the J gene TRBJ1-1; TRBD1 aligns across 8 bases. In nucleotides, the CDR3 is TGTGCCAGTAGTCTGGGACAGGTGCAAACTGAAGCTTTCTTT. This translates into CASSLGQVQTEAFF.